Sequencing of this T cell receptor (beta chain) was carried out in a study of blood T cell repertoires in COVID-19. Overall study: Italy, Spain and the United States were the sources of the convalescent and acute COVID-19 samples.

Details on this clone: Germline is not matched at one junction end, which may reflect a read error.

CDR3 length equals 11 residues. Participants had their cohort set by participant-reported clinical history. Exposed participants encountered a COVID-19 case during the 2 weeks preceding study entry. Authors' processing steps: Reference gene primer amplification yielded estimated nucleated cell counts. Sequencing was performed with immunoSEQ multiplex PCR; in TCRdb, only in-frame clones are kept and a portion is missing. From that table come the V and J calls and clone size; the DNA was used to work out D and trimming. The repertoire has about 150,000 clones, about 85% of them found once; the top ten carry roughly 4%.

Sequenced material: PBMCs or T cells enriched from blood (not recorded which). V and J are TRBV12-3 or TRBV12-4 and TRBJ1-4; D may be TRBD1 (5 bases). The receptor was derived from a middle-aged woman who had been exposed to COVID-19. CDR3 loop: CASSFDRHLSF. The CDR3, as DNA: TGTGCCAGCAGTTTCGACAGACATTTGTCTTTT.